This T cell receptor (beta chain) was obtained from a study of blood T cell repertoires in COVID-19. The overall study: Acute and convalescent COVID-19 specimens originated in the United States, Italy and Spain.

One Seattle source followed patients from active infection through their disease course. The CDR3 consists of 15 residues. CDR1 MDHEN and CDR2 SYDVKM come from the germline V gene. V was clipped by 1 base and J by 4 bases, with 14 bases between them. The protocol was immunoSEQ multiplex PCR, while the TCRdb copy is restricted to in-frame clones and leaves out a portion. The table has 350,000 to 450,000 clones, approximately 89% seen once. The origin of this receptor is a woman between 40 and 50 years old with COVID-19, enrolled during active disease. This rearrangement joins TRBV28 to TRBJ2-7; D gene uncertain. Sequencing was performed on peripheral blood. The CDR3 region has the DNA TGTGCCAGCAGTTTATTGGTCGGTCAACCGTACGAGCAGTACTTC. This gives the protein CASSLLVGQPYEQYF.